This T cell receptor (beta chain) comes out of a study of T-cell reconstitution after alpha-beta-depleted transplantation in children. Unique molecular identifiers were incorporated into the prepared TCRbeta library. In TCRdb, the PCR reads were re-called with MiXCR into one record per CDR3 protein. The sample shows almost 600,000 distinct CDR3 sequences, 27% of them seen only once. The CDR3 loop spans 13 amino acids. Germline lookup yields CDR1 ENHRY and CDR2 SYGVKD. The trim removed 5 bases at V and 7 bases at J, leaving 7 bases unmatched. This receptor was taken from a boy under two years old with Wiskott-Aldrich syndrome, due to receive a stem cell transplant. The chain recombines TRBV10-3 with TRBJ1-1; TRBD1 agrees at 7 bases. This material consisted of PBMCs, taken before TCRalphabeta/CD19-depleted stem cell transplant. Written as DNA, the CDR3 is TGTGCCATCAGTCCACAGACAGGGAGTGAAGCTTTCTTT. Translating it yields CAISPQTGSEAFF.